Following are 29 T cell receptor beta chains from one sample sequenced in a study of T cells in localized non-small cell lung cancer. Clones were sequenced by immunoSEQ multiplex PCR, and TCRdb holds only the in-frame ones, with some missing. The repertoire includes some 4,600 clones, more than 85% of them detected once, and 2.5% to 3.5% sits in the top ten. Sequenced material: peripheral blood, taken before any cancer treatment. The source of these receptors is a woman aged 40 to 75 with stage I lung adenocarcinoma.

This chain joins TRBV10-3 and TRBJ2-5; 10 positions agree with TRBD2. V trimming: 3 bases; J trimming: 7 bases; junction bases outside the gene matches: 5. The germline V gene has CDR1 ENHRY and CDR2 SYGVKD. This CDR3 is built from 14 residues. CDR3 loop: CAISEAGGPGTQYF. CDR3 bases: TGTGCCATCAGTGAAGCGGGAGGGCCGGGGACCCAGTACTTC.

The genes are TRBV9 and TRBJ2-3; tentative D call: TRBD2 (6 bases). Trimming cost V 1 base and J 0 bases, with 9 bases left between them. The CDR3 extends over 15 amino acids. Germline V lookup: CDR1 SGDLS, CDR2 YYNGEE. The DNA of the CDR3 is TGTGCCAGCAGCGTACCGGGAGCTAGCACAGATACGCAGTATTTT. Protein: CASSVPGASTDTQYF.

The CDR3 DNA reads as TGTGCCAGCAGCTTAGGGGACTATCAGCCCCAGCATTTT. Translated, it gives CASSLGDYQPQHF. The genes are TRBV11-2 and TRBJ1-5; weak D call: TRBD1 (5 bases). Germline CDR1 and CDR2: SGHAT and FQNNGV. The CDR3 extends over 13 amino acids. V was pared by 1 base and J by 5 bases, with 6 bases between.

J is TRBJ2-2 and V is TRBV5-4, with a tentative D call TRBD2 (6 bases). There are 17 residues in the CDR3. Germline loops: CDR1 SGHNT, CDR2 YYREEE (reference sequence). Trimming removed 4 bases at V and 4 bases at J, with 20 bases between. The CDR3 DNA is TGTGCCAGCAGCCGGGCCGGGACTCAAGCGGGCACCGGGGAGCTGTTTTTT. Its translation is CASSRAGTQAGTGELFF.

The chain couples TRBV6-1 to TRBJ2-6; 7 bases are shared with TRBD1. Germline CDR1 and CDR2: MNHNS and SASEGT. CDR3 length: 15 residues. Trimming removed 7 bases from V and 2 bases from J; junction bases left unmatched: 5. CDR3 nucleotides: TGTGCCAGCACCCCCGACAGGGCTGGGGCCAACGTCCTGACTTTC. This codes for CASTPDRAGANVLTF.

The chain links TRBV10-3 to TRBJ2-2; possible D gene TRBD1, 6 bases. CDR1 ENHRY and CDR2 SYGVKD come from the germline V gene. The V end was cut by 4 bases, the J end by 5 bases, with 14 bases between. The length of the CDR3 is 15 residues. The CDR3 sequence: CAISVDRTFTGELFF. The CDR3 bases are TGTGCCATCAGTGTTGACAGGACCTTTACCGGGGAGCTGTTTTTT.

The rearrangement joins TRBV7-8 to TRBJ1-2; D not resolved. Germline V gives CDR1 SGHVS, CDR2 FQNEAQ. Trimming removed 6 bases from V and 8 bases from J, with 19 bases in between. The CDR3 spans 14 residues. The CDR3 here is CASRIGSFPGGYTF. CDR3 nucleotides: TGTGCCAGCAGAATAGGGTCCTTTCCGGGAGGCTACACCTTC.

This clone has a single count. The genes are TRBV5-1 and TRBJ2-7, with D perhaps TRBD2 (6 bases). V was trimmed by 0 bases and J by 2 bases, leaving 15 bases between them. The CDR3 sequence is 16 residues long. Per germline, CDR1 SGHRS and CDR2 YFSETQ. The CDR3 DNA follows: TGCGCCAGCAGCTTGGCCCTTACGGGACTCACCTACGAGCAGTACTTC. This encodes CASSLALTGLTYEQYF.

The chain has TRBV10-3 and TRBJ2-3; D may be TRBD2 (7 bases). Germline V gene data show CDR1 as ENHRY and CDR2 as SYGVKD. The CDR3 is made up of 16 amino acids. V gave up 7 bases and J gave up 2 bases, with 19 bases separating them. Here the CDR3 reads CAIKGGSSGYTDTQYF. CDR3 coding DNA: TGTGCCATCAAGGGGGGGAGCAGCGGCTACACAGATACGCAGTATTTT.

The chain has TRBV5-4 and TRBJ1-4; 7 bases agree with TRBD1. The CDR3 length is 14 residues. Trimming removed 3 bases from V and 4 bases from J; junction bases left unmatched: 3. Germline-derived CDR1 and CDR2 are SGHNT and YYREEE (reference sequence). The CDR3 nucleotides are TGTGCCAGCAGCTCACGGACAGGTAATGAAAAACTGTTTTTT. Translation: CASSSRTGNEKLFF.

The chain links TRBV7-3 to TRBJ2-3; D not certain. Trimming removed 6 bases at V and 2 bases at J, with 9 bases between. CDR3 length: 13 residues. Germline assignment: CDR1 SGHTA and CDR2 FQGTGA. CDR3 in amino acids: CASRSRTTDTQYF. CDR3 DNA sequence: TGTGCCAGCAGGTCGAGGACCACAGATACGCAGTATTTT.

The chain recombines TRBV29-1 with TRBJ2-5, with 9 bases lining up with TRBD2. The CDR3 covers 13 residues. CDR1 and CDR2 from the germline V gene are SQVTM and ANQGSEA. V was clipped by 4 bases and J by 4 bases; unmatched bases: 4. This chain's CDR3 is CSVVALAGETQYF. The CDR3 DNA sequence: TGCAGCGTTGTTGCACTAGCGGGAGAGACCCAGTACTTC.

The chain carries TRBV7-9 and TRBJ2-2, with 12 bases that match TRBD2. CDR3 length equals 16 residues. The trim removed 5 bases at V and 2 bases at J, leaving 3 bases unmatched. Germline V gene sequence: CDR1 SEHNR, CDR2 FQNEAQ (reference sequence). DNA of the CDR3: TGTGCCAGCAGCCCGACTAGCGGGGGCAACACCGGGGAGCTGTTTTTT. The encoded protein is CASSPTSGGNTGELFF.

CDR3 region: CASRGGLAGVYEQYF. The CDR3 DNA is TGTGCCAGCAGGGGTGGACTAGCGGGAGTCTACGAGCAGTACTTC. The chain recombines TRBV2 with TRBJ2-7; 13 nucleotides align to TRBD2. Trimming cost V 6 bases and J 3 bases; bases outside gene matches: 5. The CDR3 loop spans 15 amino acids. Germline CDR1 and CDR2: SNHLY and FYNNEI.

This chain uses TRBV19 with TRBJ2-1; the D gene could be TRBD1 or TRBD2 (5 bases each). The CDR3 is made up of 13 amino acids. V lost 10 bases, J lost 8 bases, and 18 bases lay in between. From germline, CDR1 is LNHDA and CDR2 SQIVND (reference sequence). The CDR3 loop reads CATNRDGVDEQFF. The CDR3 bases are TGTGCCACTAACCGGGACGGGGTCGATGAGCAGTTCTTC.

V usage is TRBV5-1 and J usage is TRBJ2-7, with TRBD2 identical over 10 bases. Germline CDR1 reads SGHRS; CDR2 reads YFSETQ. This CDR3 has 15 amino acids. V gave up 4 bases and J gave up 2 bases; unmatched junction bases: 6. CDR3 coding DNA: TGCGCCAGCAGCCTCGGGACTAGCGAGACCTACGAGCAGTACTTC. Amino acid sequence: CASSLGTSETYEQYF.

As to this clone: Its ends do not fully match the called genes, so a read error is possible. This chain joins TRBV5-1 and TRBJ2-2, with D possibly TRBD2 on 6 matching bases. CDR3 length: 15 residues. Germline loops: CDR1 SGHRS, CDR2 YFSETQ. The CDR3 DNA reads TGCGCCAGCAGTTTGGTAGCGGATCTCACCGGGGAGCTGTTTTTT. Protein product: CASSLVADLTGELFF.

CDR3 nucleotide sequence: TGTGCCAGCAGTCAGACTAGCGGGAGGTTCGGCGGGGAGCTGTTTTTT. Protein sequence: CASSQTSGRFGGELFF. V usage is TRBV27 and J usage is TRBJ2-2, with 13 bases fitting TRBD2. V was pared by 5 bases and J by 7 bases, with 7 bases of the junction left unmatched. The germline V gene encodes CDR1 MNHEY and CDR2 SMNVEV (reference sequence). The CDR3 extends over 16 amino acids.

This rearrangement joins TRBV5-1 to TRBJ2-3; 8 bases are a match to TRBD2. Germline values: CDR1 SGHRS, CDR2 YFSETQ. V lost 0 bases to trimming and J lost 7 bases; unmatched junction nucleotides: 7. The CDR3 is made up of 15 amino acids. This CDR3 is CASSLVTGGPNTQYF. The CDR3 region has the DNA TGCGCCAGCAGCTTGGTGACGGGAGGGCCGAATACGCAGTATTTT.

This chain joins TRBV29-1 and TRBJ2-1; 7 bases fit TRBD2. This CDR3 has 12 residues. Losses at the gene ends were 5 bases for V and 9 bases for J; bases not matched to a gene: 7. Germline V lookup: CDR1 SQVTM, CDR2 ANQGSEA. CDR3 in amino acids: CSVPTSDGEQFF. CDR3 in DNA: TGCAGCGTTCCAACTAGCGACGGTGAGCAGTTCTTC.

V and J are TRBV9 and TRBJ2-7; maybe TRBD2 (6 bases). V dropped 4 bases and J dropped 0 bases, with 14 bases sitting between them. CDR3 size: 15 residues. Germline CDR1 SGDLS, CDR2 YYNGEE. Written as DNA, the CDR3 is TGTGCCAGCAGCCCTGGTTTAGCGGACTCCTACGAGCAGTACTTC. Translation: CASSPGLADSYEQYF.

The V call is TRBV6-5, the J call TRBJ1-2, with D possibly TRBD1 on 5 matching bases. The CDR3 is 12 residues long. The germline V gene has CDR1 MNHEY and CDR2 SVGAGI. V lost 7 bases, J lost 4 bases, and 10 bases lay in between. DNA of the CDR3: TGTGCCAGCAAAGACAGTGCCTATGGCTACACCTTC. Protein: CASKDSAYGYTF.

The chain employs TRBV28 and TRBJ2-5; TRBD2 aligns across 9 bases. The V and J ends lost 5 bases and 4 bases, in that order; junction bases with no gene match: 5. The CDR3 has 14 amino acids. Germline loops: CDR1 MDHEN, CDR2 SYDVKM. CDR3 nucleotides: TGTGCCAGCAGTCGGACTAGCGCATTAGAGACCCAGTACTTC. This sequence encodes CASSRTSALETQYF.

This clone showed up just once. The V gene is TRBV19, the J gene TRBJ1-5; D is uncertain. V gave up 1 base and J gave up 2 bases, with 9 bases separating them. Per germline, CDR1 LNHDA and CDR2 SQIVND (reference sequence). CDR3 length: 15 amino acids. The CDR3 sequence: CASSIAGYGNQPQHF. In nucleotides, the CDR3 is TGTGCCAGTAGTATAGCCGGGTATGGCAATCAGCCCCAGCATTTT.

The chain joins TRBV5-6 to TRBJ1-1, with TRBD1 matching over 8 bases. The CDR3 sequence is 15 residues long. Looked up from germline, CDR1 is SGHDT and CDR2 is YYEEEE. The trim removed 1 base at V and 7 bases at J, leaving 9 bases unmatched. CDR3 sequence (DNA): TGTGCCAGCAGCTTGATACCCTCAGGGGGCGGTGAAGCTTTCTTT. Amino acid sequence: CASSLIPSGGGEAFF.

This clone has a single count. This chain links TRBV4-2 with TRBJ2-1; the match to TRBD2 covers 8 bases. This CDR3 contains 17 residues. Germline V gene sequence: CDR1 LGHNA, CDR2 YNFKEQ. V lost 1 base to trimming and J lost 5 bases; unmatched junction nucleotides: 10. The CDR3 loop reads CASSQVGREGSNNEQFF. CDR3 sequence (DNA): TGTGCCAGCAGCCAAGTTGGACGGGAGGGCTCAAACAATGAGCAGTTCTTC.

CDR3 residues: CAIPRGAEGYTF. The CDR3 nucleotides read TGTGCCATCCCTCGGGGGGCGGAGGGCTACACCTTC. This chain connects TRBV2 to TRBJ1-2; perhaps TRBD1 as D (6 bases). The V and J ends lost 10 bases and 8 bases respectively, with 17 bases between them. Germline CDR1 is SNHLY and CDR2 is FYNNEI. This CDR3 is built from 12 residues.

The CDR3 coding sequence is TGCGCCAGCAGCCAAGACAGAAGCTCCTACAATGAGCAGTTCTTC. Its protein product is CASSQDRSSYNEQFF. The V gene is TRBV4-1, the J gene TRBJ2-1, with no clear D. The germline V gene has CDR1 MGHRA and CDR2 YSYEKL. Trimming shortened V by 0 bases and J by 0 bases, and 6 bases separated the two germline ends. The CDR3 totals 15 residues.

The V and J genes are TRBV18 and TRBJ2-7; unclear D gene. The CDR3 totals 14 residues. V was clipped by 0 bases and J by 1 base, with 7 bases between them. Per germline, CDR1 KGHSH and CDR2 LQKENI. CDR3 region: CASSPPQTSYEQYF. The CDR3 DNA reads as TGTGCCAGCTCACCACCCCAGACTTCCTACGAGCAGTACTTC.